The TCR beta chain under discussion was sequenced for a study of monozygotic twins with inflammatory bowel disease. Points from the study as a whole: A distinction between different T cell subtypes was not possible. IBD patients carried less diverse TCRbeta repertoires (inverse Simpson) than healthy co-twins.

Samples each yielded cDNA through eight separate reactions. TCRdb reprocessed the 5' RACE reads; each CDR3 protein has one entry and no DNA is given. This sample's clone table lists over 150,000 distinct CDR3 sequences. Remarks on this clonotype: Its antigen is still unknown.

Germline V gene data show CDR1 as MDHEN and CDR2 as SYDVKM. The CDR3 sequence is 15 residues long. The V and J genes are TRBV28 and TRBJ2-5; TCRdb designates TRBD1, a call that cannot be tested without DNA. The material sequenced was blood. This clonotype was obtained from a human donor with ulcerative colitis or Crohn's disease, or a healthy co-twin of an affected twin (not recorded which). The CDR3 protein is CASSQRGTWQETQYF.